This entry concerns a single TCR beta chain. The sample is drawn from a study of blood T cell repertoires in COVID-19. Study background: Sites across the United States, Italy and Spain contributed samples from acute and convalescent COVID-19. PBMCs, B-cell-depleted T cells, or T cells were the source of the cDNA or gDNA that made up the material.

Some clones are missing from TCRdb's copy, which holds only in-frame ones; the method was immunoSEQ multiplex PCR. The table has about 170,000 clones, about four fifths seen once. Individuals aged about 18 to 90 years were recruited from approximately 22 US areas. Clinical history as reported by participants underpinned cohort assignment. The junction had 4 bases not matched to a gene; V was cut back by 2 bases and J by 0 bases. This CDR3 has 15 amino acids. Per germline, CDR1 MNHEY and CDR2 SMNVEV (reference sequence). The receptor comes from a woman in her forties or fifties in a cohort exposed to, infected with or recovered from COVID-19 (not recorded which). The chain has TRBV27 and TRBJ2-7; TRBD2 aligns across 7 bases. Sample: PBMCs or T cells enriched from blood (not recorded which). CDR3 DNA sequence: TGTGCCAGCAGTTTACAGGGCGGGAGCTCCTACGAGCAGTACTTC. Translation: CASSLQGGSSYEQYF.